Presented here are 28 T cell receptor beta chains from one specimen sequenced in a study of shared clonotypes between healthy human individuals. This table comes from immunoSEQ multiplex PCR, and its TCRdb copy is limited to in-frame clones, with some not included. The sample consists of roughly 700,000 clones, around two thirds of them appearing once. The sample taken for sequencing was memory CD4+ T cells sorted from blood. Subset noted: CD45RA-negative fraction. These TCRs come from a woman aged 30 to 39 in good health.

This clone was detected only a few times. The rearrangement joins TRBV28 to TRBJ2-7; unclear D gene. CDR3 size: 13 residues. From germline, CDR1 is MDHEN and CDR2 SYDVKM. Deletions cut 5 bases from V and 6 bases from J, with 14 bases between. The CDR3 DNA reads TGTGCCAGCAGTCGGGTTTCTCCCGGCGAGCAGTACTTC. It codes for CASSRVSPGEQYF.

The chain employs TRBV9 and TRBJ1-2; TRBD1 might be the D (6 bases). The CDR3 consists of 17 residues. V gave up 0 bases and J gave up 4 bases, with 19 bases separating them. From germline, CDR1 is SGDLS and CDR2 YYNGEE. In nucleotides, the CDR3 is TGTGCCAGCAGCGTAGCTACGGGGCCGAGGGGGATCTATGGCTACACCTTC. Protein product: CASSVATGPRGIYGYTF.

The chain couples TRBV27 to TRBJ2-1; TRBD2 aligns across 9 bases. CDR3 size: 13 residues. Losses at the gene ends were 4 bases for V and 14 bases for J; bases not matched to a gene: 9. The germline gives CDR1 MNHEY, CDR2 SMNVEV (reference sequence). The CDR3, as DNA: TGTGCCAGCAGTTCCGGGACTAGCCCCATTAAGTTCTTC. Its translation: CASSSGTSPIKFF.

V usage is TRBV7-2 and J usage is TRBJ2-5; no firm D call. Germline V gene lookup returns CDR1 SGHTA and CDR2 FQGNSA. The V and J ends lost 2 bases and 0 bases respectively, with 4 bases between them. The CDR3 is made up of 13 amino acids. The CDR3 protein is CASSLPNQETQYF. The CDR3 bases are TGTGCCAGCAGCTTACCGAACCAAGAGACCCAGTACTTC. Based on the CDR3 plus reference TRBV7-2 and TRBJ2-5, the full variable domain is GAGVSQSPSNKVTEKGKDVELRCDPISGHTALYWYRQSLGQGLEFLIYFQGNSAPDKSGLPSDRFSAERTGGSVSTLTIQRTQQEDSAVYLCASSLPNQETQYFGPGTRLLVL.

In its sample, this clone was seen once. The rearrangement links TRBV4-2 to TRBJ2-7; the match to TRBD2 covers 8 bases. V gave up 0 bases and J gave up 9 bases; unmatched junction bases: 19. The CDR3 spans 18 residues. Germline assignment: CDR1 LGHNA and CDR2 YNFKEQ. The CDR3 DNA is TGTGCCAGCAGCCAAGAGCCTAGCGGGTCTAACTACGAGCACTGGCAGTACTTC. Its translation: CASSQEPSGSNYEHWQYF.

CDR3 sequence reads: CASSERATPRQETQYF. Here the CDR3 DNA reads TGTGCCAGCAGTGAAAGGGCTACGCCTAGACAAGAGACCCAGTACTTC. The chain combines TRBV2 with TRBJ2-5; D gene ambiguous. Trimming removed 2 bases from V and 2 bases from J, with 15 bases in between. CDR1 SNHLY and CDR2 FYNNEI come from the germline V gene. This CDR3 spans 16 amino acids.

The chain recombines TRBV6-6 with TRBJ1-1; 10 bases are a match to TRBD1. This CDR3 contains 13 residues. Trimming removed 5 bases from V and 5 bases from J; junction bases left unmatched: 2. From germline, CDR1 is MNHNY and CDR2 SVGAGI (reference sequence). The CDR3 DNA reads as TGTGCCAGCAGTGACAGGGGGCGGACTGAAGCTTTCTTT. Residues: CASSDRGRTEAFF.

The V gene is TRBV4-1, the J gene TRBJ1-3; no reliable D call. The CDR3 has 15 amino acids. The germline CDR1 and CDR2 sequences are MGHRA and YSYEKL. The V end was cut by 6 bases, the J end by 0 bases, with 12 bases between. The CDR3 protein is CASRAIENSGNTIYF. DNA for the CDR3: TGCGCCAGCAGGGCTATCGAAAACTCTGGAAACACCATATATTTT.

The chain combines TRBV6-4 with TRBJ2-1; maybe TRBD2 (5 bases). Germline CDR1 and CDR2: MRHNA and SNTAGT. V was clipped by 0 bases and J by 0 bases, with 9 bases between them. The CDR3 sequence is 16 residues long. The chain's CDR3 is CASSDSAVSSYNEQFF. Written as DNA, the CDR3 is TGTGCCAGCAGTGACTCAGCGGTTAGCTCCTACAATGAGCAGTTCTTC.

The chain is built from TRBV9 and TRBJ1-2, with D unclear. V was trimmed by 0 bases and J by 8 bases, leaving 5 bases between them. This CDR3 has 11 residues. Germline-derived CDR1 and CDR2 are SGDLS and YYNGEE. The CDR3 here is CASSVGRGYTF. The CDR3 nucleotides read TGTGCCAGCAGCGTAGGACGAGGCTACACCTTC.

In the case of this clone: Other DNA sequences of this sample code for an identical CDR3. Written as DNA, the CDR3 is TGCGCCAGCAGCTTGGGACAGGGGTATACTGAAGCTTTCTTT. Its translation: CASSLGQGYTEAFF. The chain combines TRBV5-1 with TRBJ1-1; 8 bases align to TRBD1. Germline values: CDR1 SGHRS, CDR2 YFSETQ. The CDR3 runs 14 residues. V lost 0 bases and J lost 5; bases outside the gene matches: 3.

The table lists this clone with many counts. The chain has TRBV5-1 and TRBJ1-2; the match to TRBD1 covers 11 bases. Germline lookup yields CDR1 SGHRS and CDR2 YFSETQ. Losses at the gene ends were 4 bases for V and 7 bases for J; bases not matched to a gene: 3. The length of the CDR3 is 13 residues. In DNA form, the CDR3 reads TGCGCCAGCAGCGCCGGGACAGGGGGTGGCTACACCTTC. Translation: CASSAGTGGGYTF.

A note on this clone: A much larger clone lies a single base off, so this may be a read error. The chain links TRBV5-1 to TRBJ2-2, with a possible D match to TRBD1 (6 bases). V lost 0 bases and J lost 1, with 7 bases in between. The CDR3 loop spans 15 amino acids. Germline lookup yields CDR1 SGHRS and CDR2 YFSETQ. The CDR3 DNA reads TGCGCCAGCAGCTTGGGGACAGAGAACACCGGGGAGCTGTTTTTT. Translation gives CASSLGTENTGELFF.

The chain carries TRBV5-4 and TRBJ2-1; 8 nucleotides agree with TRBD2. Germline values: CDR1 SGHNT, CDR2 YYREEE (reference sequence). This CDR3 has 14 residues. V lost 3 bases and J lost 9; bases outside the gene matches: 8. The CDR3: CASSWSGSGGEQFF. CDR3 sequence (DNA): TGTGCCAGCAGCTGGAGCGGGAGCGGCGGTGAGCAGTTCTTC.

This clone showed up just a few times. This rearrangement joins TRBV7-2 to TRBJ2-1; 16 bases are a match to TRBD2. CDR3 length: 16 residues. The germline V gene has CDR1 SGHTA and CDR2 FQGNSA. V lost 5 bases, J lost 9 bases, and 7 bases stayed unmatched. The CDR3 reads CASSPRGLAGGREQFF. In nucleotides, the CDR3 is TGTGCCAGCAGCCCCCGGGGACTAGCGGGAGGGCGTGAGCAGTTCTTC.

The chain uses TRBV29-1 and TRBJ1-1; the match to TRBD1 covers 8 bases. The CDR3 length is 15 residues. The junction had 9 bases not matched to a gene; V was cut back by 5 bases and J by 1 base. Germline assignment: CDR1 SQVTM and CDR2 ANQGSEA. In DNA form, the CDR3 reads TGCAGCGTTTCGACAGGGGTAGTTGGGAACACTGAAGCTTTCTTT. It translates to CSVSTGVVGNTEAFF.

This chain links TRBV5-6 with TRBJ2-1; TRBD2 matches at 16 bases. After removal of 4 bases from V and 7 bases from J, the junction contained 2 bases not matched to a gene. CDR3 length: 15 residues. Per the germline V gene, CDR1 is SGHDT and CDR2 is YYEEEE. The CDR3 coding sequence is TGTGCCAGCAGCATGGGACTAGCGGGAGGGAATGAGCAGTTCTTC. Its protein is CASSMGLAGGNEQFF.

The chain combines TRBV28 with TRBJ2-7; D tentatively fits TRBD1 or TRBD2 (5 bases each). Per the germline V gene, CDR1 is MDHEN and CDR2 is SYDVKM. The CDR3 runs 15 residues. The V end was cut by 6 bases, the J end by 3 bases, with 18 bases between. CDR3 region: CASRVTGTQDYEQYF. CDR3 sequence (DNA): TGTGCCAGCAGAGTTACCGGGACCCAGGACTACGAGCAGTACTTC.

The genes are TRBV6-5 and TRBJ1-2; the D gene is possibly TRBD1 (5 bases). V lost 6 bases, J lost 7 bases, and 9 bases lay in between. Germline CDR1 is MNHEY and CDR2 is SVGAGI. The CDR3 has 11 amino acids. The chain's CDR3 is CASSPGGGYTF. The CDR3 nucleotides are TGTGCCAGCAGCCCGGGGGGTGGCTACACCTTC.

The chain is built from TRBV19 and TRBJ2-6; D assignment may be TRBD1 or TRBD2 (5 bases each). This CDR3 region has 14 residues. CDR1 is LNHDA and CDR2 is SQIVND in the germline V gene (reference sequence). V was cut by 7 bases and J by 4 bases, with 11 bases left in between. The CDR3, as DNA: TGTGCCAGTAAAATTGGGACCGGGGCCAACGTCCTGACTTTC. Translated: CASKIGTGANVLTF. The entire variable domain, with the rest obtained from reference TRBV19 and TRBJ2-6, is as follows: DGGITQSPKYLFRKEGQNVTLSCEQNLNHDAMYWYRQDPGQGLRLIYYSQIVNDFQKGDIAEGYSVSREKKESFPLTVTSAQKNPTAFYLCASKIGTGANVLTFGAGSRLTVL.

This clone was counted only a few times. This chain links TRBV7-8 with TRBJ1-1; D remains ambiguous. The CDR3 is 12 amino acids. Germline CDR1 SGHVS, CDR2 FQNEAQ. V was trimmed by 3 bases and J by 2 bases, leaving 4 bases between them. The DNA of the CDR3 is TGTGCCAGCAGCTTCGGAAACACTGAAGCTTTCTTT. It codes for CASSFGNTEAFF.

The chain is built from TRBV28 and TRBJ1-5; 7 bases align to TRBD1. The trim removed 5 bases at V and 2 bases at J, leaving 6 bases unmatched. CDR3 length: 15 amino acids. Germline V CDR1 and CDR2: MDHEN, SYDVKM. Here the CDR3 reads CASSTQGRGNQPQHF. The CDR3 DNA reads as TGTGCCAGCAGTACACAGGGGAGAGGCAATCAGCCCCAGCATTTT.

The chain is built from TRBV4-1 and TRBJ2-2; weak D call: TRBD1 (6 bases). CDR1 and CDR2 from the germline V gene are MGHRA and YSYEKL. The CDR3 extends over 14 amino acids. V was trimmed by 5 bases and J by 6 bases, leaving 13 bases between them. CDR3: CASSRSGEPGELFF. CDR3 sequence (DNA): TGCGCCAGCAGCAGATCAGGGGAACCCGGGGAGCTGTTTTTT.

The chain employs TRBV7-8 and TRBJ2-2; D remains unclear. Trimming removed 1 base at V and 4 bases at J, with 10 bases between. CDR1 is SGHVS, CDR2 FQNEAQ, per germline. The length of the CDR3 is 15 residues. CDR3 residues: CASSLVTISTGELFF. DNA for the CDR3: TGTGCCAGCAGCTTAGTAACTATAAGCACCGGGGAGCTGTTTTTT. The full variable domain, in which reference TRBV7-8 and TRBJ2-2 provide the parts outside the CDR3, is GAGVSQSPRYKVAKRGQDVALRCDPISGHVSLFWYQQALGQGPEFLTYFQNEAQLDKSGLPSDRFFAERPEGSVSTLKIQRTQQEDSAVYLCASSLVTISTGELFFGEGSRLTVL.

The gene calls are TRBV5-1 and TRBJ1-1; D might be TRBD1 (5 bases). V lost 2 bases to trimming and J lost 1 base, with 15 bases between them. The CDR3 has 16 residues. The germline V gene encodes CDR1 SGHRS and CDR2 YFSETQ. CDR3 coding DNA: TGCGCCAGCAGCTTACCGTTTCAGGGCCGGAACACTGAAGCTTTCTTT. As protein: CASSLPFQGRNTEAFF.

The V gene is TRBV2, the J gene TRBJ1-2; D is perhaps TRBD1 (5 bases). CDR1 and CDR2 from the germline V gene are SNHLY and FYNNEI. Deletions cut 7 bases from V and 7 bases from J, with 16 bases between. The CDR3 has 13 residues. Here the CDR3 DNA reads TGTGCCAGCAACTTCGGAGGGGAGGGTGGCTACACCTTC. It codes for CASNFGGEGGYTF.

The J gene is TRBJ1-2, the V gene TRBV28; 7 nucleotides line up with TRBD1. Trimming removed 6 bases from V and 2 bases from J; junction bases left unmatched: 3. CDR1 and CDR2 (germline): MDHEN, SYDVKM. The CDR3 sequence is 13 residues long. CDR3 in amino acids: CASREQGNYGYTF. The CDR3 bases are TGTGCCAGCAGAGAACAGGGGAACTATGGCTACACCTTC.

This clone was counted a single time. V gene TRBV7-9 combines with J gene TRBJ2-5; 7 bases align to TRBD2. Germline CDR1 reads SEHNR; CDR2 reads FQNEAQ (reference sequence). The CDR3 extends over 14 amino acids. J lost 5 bases, V lost 6 bases, and 9 bases had no gene match. In DNA form, the CDR3 reads TGTGCCAGCAGGGGAGGGGCCCTAGGCGAGACCCAGTACTTC. It is translated as CASRGGALGETQYF.